This T cell receptor (beta chain) came from a study of blood T cells in healthy people across ages. Findings and limits, study-wide: Researchers judged that diversity estimates from one million T cells fell short of true values. Naive CD4+ cell counts and diversity both ran higher in long-lived than in aged donors. In the absence of known donor CMV status, changes in expanded clonotypes were possibly confounded.

As for this clonotype: Its matching antigen is unknown.

Next came a second PCR, run for about 6 to 11 cycles, which used a sample-barcoded 5' primer along with a J-beta primer mix. The study obtained at least 2.5 million CDR3-containing paired-end reads from every sample. One entry per CDR3 protein, called by TCRdb with MiXCR from the 5' RACE reads. This table has roughly 900,000 distinct CDR3 sequences, around 49% appearing once. The TCR comes from a man aged 25 to 45 in good health. Sequencing was carried out using blood.

CDR3 sequence (DNA): TGTGCCAGCAGTTACTTGGGACCCTCAACCTACAATGAGCAGTTCTTC. Translating it yields CASSYLGPSTYNEQFF. The rearrangement links TRBV6-2 or TRBV6-3 to TRBJ2-1; D possibly matches TRBD1 or TRBD2 (5 bases each). Germline V gene data show CDR1 as MNHEY and CDR2 as SVGEGT. Deletions cut 1 base from V and 2 bases from J, with 12 bases between. The length of the CDR3 is 16 residues.